This is a list of T cell receptor beta chains from one sample in a study of CD8 T cells in ankylosing spondylitis. Each CDR3 protein is one row after TCRdb ran MiXCR on the 5' RACE reads. The sample has 50,000 to 70,000 distinct CDR3 sequences, 6.2% seen once. The source material was synovial fluid, either unsorted or a sorted T cell fraction (not recorded which). All receptors come from a male donor with ankylosing spondylitis. Both conserved end residues are part of each CDR3. Fields, in order: V gene, clone size, D gene, J gene, CDR3 protein, CDR3 DNA. The D gene is left open where the match is weak. Rows give clone size only sometimes, using once, few, many, or a class for an expanded clone.

v_gene: TRBV2
abundance: -
d_gene: -
j_gene: TRBJ2-7
CDR3aa: CASKDREGTYEQYF
CDR3nt: TGTGCCAGCAAAGACAGGGAGGGTACCTACGAGCAGTACTTC

v_gene: TRBV6-5
abundance: few
d_gene: -
j_gene: TRBJ1-4
CDR3aa: CASSYSPPDVGEKLFF
CDR3nt: TGTGCCAGCAGTTACTCCCCGCCGGACGTAGGAGAAAAACTGTTTTTT

v_gene: TRBV18
abundance: many
d_gene: -
j_gene: TRBJ1-2
CDR3aa: CASSQTGDPDYGYTF
CDR3nt: TGTGCCAGCTCACAGACAGGCGATCCTGACTATGGCTACACCTTC

v_gene: TRBV30
abundance: many
d_gene: -
j_gene: TRBJ1-2
CDR3aa: CAWSVGGNNGYTF
CDR3nt: TGTGCCTGGAGTGTTGGAGGGAATAATGGCTACACCTTC

v_gene: TRBV11-2
abundance: -
d_gene: -
j_gene: TRBJ1-2
CDR3aa: CACSLGVRGYGYTF
CDR3nt: TGTGCCTGCAGCTTAGGGGTCAGGGGCTATGGCTACACCTTC

v_gene: TRBV20-1
abundance: many
d_gene: -
j_gene: TRBJ2-1
CDR3aa: CSAPLSPHNEQFF
CDR3nt: TGCAGTGCTCCCTTGTCGCCCCACAATGAGCAGTTCTTC

v_gene: TRBV12-3/TRBV12-4
abundance: many
d_gene: -
j_gene: TRBJ2-3
CDR3aa: CASSPDYTDTQYF
CDR3nt: TGTGCCAGCAGTCCCGACTACACAGATACGCAGTATTTT

v_gene: TRBV7-9
abundance: few
d_gene: -
j_gene: TRBJ1-1
CDR3aa: CASSFRDAEAFF
CDR3nt: TGTGCCAGCAGCTTCCGGGACGCTGAAGCTTTCTTT

v_gene: TRBV12-3/TRBV12-4
abundance: many
d_gene: -
j_gene: TRBJ1-5
CDR3aa: CASSLFHRFDQPQHF
CDR3nt: TGTGCCAGCAGTTTGTTCCATCGGTTCGACCAGCCCCAGCATTTT

v_gene: TRBV29-1
abundance: few
d_gene: -
j_gene: TRBJ2-3
CDR3aa: CSTYAGTDTQYF
CDR3nt: TGCAGCACATATGCGGGCACAGATACGCAGTATTTT

v_gene: TRBV12-3/TRBV12-4
abundance: -
d_gene: -
j_gene: TRBJ2-2
CDR3aa: CASSFGGMGAGELFF
CDR3nt: TGTGCCAGCAGTTTCGGCGGGATGGGGGCCGGGGAGCTGTTTTTT

v_gene: TRBV20-1
abundance: -
d_gene: TRBD2
j_gene: TRBJ2-1
CDR3aa: CSATLAGLAGPNEQFF
CDR3nt: TGCAGTGCTACCTTGGCAGGGCTAGCGGGACCAAATGAGCAGTTCTTC

v_gene: TRBV5-4
abundance: many
d_gene: -
j_gene: TRBJ2-1
CDR3aa: CASSLVGRNNEQFF
CDR3nt: TGTGCCAGCAGCTTGGTCGGCAGGAACAATGAGCAGTTCTTC

v_gene: TRBV28
abundance: few
d_gene: -
j_gene: TRBJ2-1
CDR3aa: CASGGASSGSYNEQFF
CDR3nt: TGTGCCAGCGGTGGCGCATCCTCCGGGTCCTACAATGAGCAGTTCTTC

v_gene: TRBV4-1
abundance: many
d_gene: TRBD1
j_gene: TRBJ2-1
CDR3aa: CASSRGQGTSYNEQFF
CDR3nt: TGCGCCAGCAGCCGAGGACAGGGTACCTCCTACAATGAGCAGTTCTTC

v_gene: TRBV6-6
abundance: many
d_gene: -
j_gene: TRBJ2-5
CDR3aa: CASSYGGETQYF
CDR3nt: TGTGCCAGCAGTTACGGGGGTGAGACCCAGTACTTC

v_gene: TRBV5-1
abundance: many
d_gene: TRBD1
j_gene: TRBJ2-4
CDR3aa: CASRSTGGENIQYF
CDR3nt: TGCGCCAGCAGATCGACAGGGGGCGAAAACATTCAGTACTTC

v_gene: TRBV10-3
abundance: -
d_gene: TRBD1
j_gene: TRBJ2-7
CDR3aa: CAIRGTGFNEQYF
CDR3nt: TGTGCCATCCGCGGGACAGGGTTCAACGAGCAGTACTTC

v_gene: TRBV24-1
abundance: many
d_gene: -
j_gene: TRBJ2-1
CDR3aa: CATSDAGPSDNEQFF
CDR3nt: TGTGCCACCAGTGACGCCGGGCCATCCGACAATGAGCAGTTCTTC

v_gene: TRBV28
abundance: few
d_gene: -
j_gene: TRBJ2-3
CDR3aa: CASSFRDGASTDTQYF
CDR3nt: TGTGCCAGCAGTTTCCGAGACGGCGCTAGCACAGATACGCAGTATTTT

v_gene: TRBV7-3
abundance: many
d_gene: -
j_gene: TRBJ2-1
CDR3aa: CASSSGLFPGAEQFF
CDR3nt: TGTGCCAGCAGCTCCGGACTATTCCCAGGGGCTGAGCAGTTCTTC

v_gene: TRBV19
abundance: -
d_gene: -
j_gene: TRBJ2-7
CDR3aa: CASMPNEGEQYF
CDR3nt: TGTGCCAGTATGCCTAACGAGGGAGAGCAGTACTTC

v_gene: TRBV5-1
abundance: many
d_gene: TRBD1
j_gene: TRBJ2-7
CDR3aa: CASSTRTGNYEQYF
CDR3nt: TGCGCCAGCAGCACCCGGACAGGGAACTACGAGCAGTACTTC

v_gene: TRBV28
abundance: many
d_gene: -
j_gene: TRBJ1-1
CDR3aa: CASSLRRLMNTEAFF
CDR3nt: TGTGCCAGCAGTCTTCGGAGACTCATGAACACTGAAGCTTTCTTT